This T cell receptor (beta chain) appears in the sequencing data of a study of beta chain features in type 1 diabetes. Germline CDR1 reads LNHNV; CDR2 reads YYDKDF (reference sequence). CDR3 length equals 15 residues. The V end lost 0 bases, the J end lost 11 bases, and 19 bases lay between the germline ends. Every isolated RNA sample was fully reverse transcribed, so sequencing captured expressed TCRB transcripts. Deep immunoSEQ sequencing covered naive, central memory and regulatory T cell samples. This table comes from immunoSEQ multiplex PCR, and its TCRdb copy is limited to in-frame clones, with some not included. The sample has about 280,000 clones, 15% seen once; the top ten hold approximately 0.015%. The study's findings and limits: VDJ junctions from patients with type 1 diabetes contained fewer insertions and more deletions. The naive, central memory and Treg TCRB repertoires looked more alike in patients than they did in healthy donors. Researchers report that Type 1 diabetes patients had moderately but significantly shorter TCRB CDR3s across all four CD4+ subsets.

This clone was counted a few times. The antigen remains undetermined. The gene calls are TRBV15 and TRBJ1-1; D gene unclear. Sample: naive CD4+ T cells from blood. The clonotype originates from a man between 18 and 35 years old with type 1 diabetes. The CDR3 DNA follows: TGTGCCACCAGCAGAGATCTAGAGACGGGGAACCGGGCTTTCTTT. Amino acids: CATSRDLETGNRAFF.